The 11 T cell receptor beta chains in this list originate from one sample, sequenced in a study of spatial heterogeneity in lung cancer. MiXCR was run by TCRdb on the 5' RACE reads, yielding one entry per CDR3 protein. This table holds some 110,000 distinct CDR3 sequences, 10% to 15% found once. Time point denoted: blood at routine non-recurrence follow-up after resection. No cells were sorted before sequencing. The whole RNA sequenced was extracted from tumor, nontumor lung or frozen PBMC. This material consisted of PBMCs, taken at follow-up. These receptors came from a male donor with early-stage non-small cell lung cancer.

This clonotype was seen a handful of times. CDR3: CATSRDRGPADEQYF. The CDR3 nucleotides read TGTGCCACCAGCAGAGATAGAGGCCCCGCGGACGAGCAGTACTTC. The chain has TRBV15 and TRBJ2-7; D uncertain. Trimming took off 0 bases at V and 5 bases at J, with 14 bases between the two ends. Germline CDR1 reads LNHNV; CDR2 reads YYDKDF (reference sequence). The CDR3 contains 15 residues.

This clonotype was counted only a few times. The chain couples TRBV28 to TRBJ1-5, with no clear D. There are 12 residues in the CDR3. Germline loops: CDR1 MDHEN, CDR2 SYDVKM. Deletions cut 2 bases from V and 4 bases from J, with 3 bases between. The CDR3 DNA sequence: TGTGCCAGCAGTTTAGTGAATCAGCCCCAGCATTTT. Protein sequence: CASSLVNQPQHF.

The rearrangement uses TRBV9 and TRBJ2-1; TRBD2 matches 11 bases. This CDR3 region has 17 residues. J gave up 1 base and V 3 bases, and 6 bases lay outside the gene matches. The germline V gene has CDR1 SGDLS and CDR2 YYNGEE. CDR3 DNA sequence: TGTGCCAGCAGCGCTCCGACTAGCGGGGTTTCCTACAATGAGCAGTTCTTC. This gives the protein CASSAPTSGVSYNEQFF.

This clonotype was detected many times. The chain combines TRBV19 with TRBJ2-1, with D tentatively TRBD1 (6 bases). In germline, CDR1 is LNHDA, CDR2 SQIVND (reference sequence). With 2 bases removed from V and 9 bases from J, the gap between germline ends came to 14 bases. This CDR3 is built from 14 residues. CDR3 region: CASSISFGDTEQFF. CDR3 coding DNA: TGTGCCAGTAGTATAAGTTTTGGGGACACTGAGCAGTTCTTC. Variable domain in full (rest from reference TRBV19 and TRBJ2-1): DGGITQSPKYLFRKEGQNVTLSCEQNLNHDAMYWYRQDPGQGLRLIYYSQIVNDFQKGDIAEGYSVSREKKESFPLTVTSAQKNPTAFYLCASSISFGDTEQFFGPGTRLTVL.

The gene calls are TRBV4-1 and TRBJ2-5, with D perhaps matching TRBD1 (7 bases). Trimming stripped 0 bases from V and 5 bases from J, with 22 bases between. Germline V CDR1 and CDR2: MGHRA, YSYEKL. The CDR3 totals 18 residues. For the CDR3, the DNA is TGCGCCAGCAGCCAAGATCGCTATAGGCTAGCAGGGGGGGAGACCCAGTACTTC. Encoded protein: CASSQDRYRLAGGETQYF.

This clonotype was recorded at least ten times. The V call is TRBV29-1, the J call TRBJ2-1; D uncertain. CDR1 is SQVTM, CDR2 ANQGSEA, per germline. V was shortened by 4 bases and J by 2 bases, with 9 bases between the two germline ends. This CDR3 comprises 13 residues. This chain's CDR3 is CSVGGSTYNEQFF. CDR3 nucleotide sequence: TGCAGCGTTGGGGGAAGCACCTACAATGAGCAGTTCTTC.

In this sample, this clonotype turned up many times. J is TRBJ2-3 and V is TRBV11-2, with 7 bases aligning to TRBD1. The CDR3 contains 15 residues. Losses at the gene ends were 5 bases for V and 3 bases for J; bases not matched to a gene: 8. From germline, CDR1 is SGHAT and CDR2 FQNNGV. The CDR3 here is CASSPRPRGTDTQYF. CDR3 DNA: TGTGCCAGCAGCCCTAGGCCCAGGGGGACAGATACGCAGTATTTT.

This clonotype was seen a few times. The chain is built from TRBV6-4 and TRBJ2-3; 11 positions match TRBD2. The CDR3 runs to 15 residues. The V and J ends lost 5 bases and 1 base, in that order; junction bases with no gene match: 2. Germline V lookup: CDR1 MRHNA, CDR2 SNTAGT. This CDR3 reads CASSPTSGGTDTQYF. The CDR3 DNA reads as TGTGCCAGCAGTCCGACTAGCGGGGGCACAGATACGCAGTATTTT.

In nucleotides, the CDR3 is TGTGCCAGCAGCTTGACAGGGGGCTGGAATGAGCAGTTCTTC. Its translation: CASSLTGGWNEQFF. The chain couples TRBV5-5 to TRBJ2-1; 9 nucleotides align to TRBD1. CDR3 size: 14 residues. Trimming removed 1 base from V and 7 bases from J; junction bases left unmatched: 3. Germline V gene lookup returns CDR1 SGHKS and CDR2 YYEKEE (reference sequence).

The rearrangement joins TRBV6-6 to TRBJ1-5; D not resolved. Trimming stripped 5 bases from V and 8 bases from J, with 7 bases between. The CDR3 sequence is 11 residues long. The germline V gene encodes CDR1 MNHNY and CDR2 SVGAGI (reference sequence). CDR3: CASSRQEPQHF. The CDR3 bases are TGTGCCAGCAGTAGACAAGAGCCCCAGCATTTT.

This clonotype was counted a single time. The genes are TRBV11-2 and TRBJ2-5; 14 bases are shared with TRBD2. V trimming: 5 bases; J trimming: 4 bases; junction bases outside the gene matches: 12. Germline CDR1 SGHAT, CDR2 FQNNGV. The CDR3 has 18 residues. CDR3 in amino acids: CASSLGGLAGGLGETQYF. CDR3 coding DNA: TGTGCCAGCAGCCTAGGCGGACTAGCGGGGGGATTAGGAGAGACCCAGTACTTC.